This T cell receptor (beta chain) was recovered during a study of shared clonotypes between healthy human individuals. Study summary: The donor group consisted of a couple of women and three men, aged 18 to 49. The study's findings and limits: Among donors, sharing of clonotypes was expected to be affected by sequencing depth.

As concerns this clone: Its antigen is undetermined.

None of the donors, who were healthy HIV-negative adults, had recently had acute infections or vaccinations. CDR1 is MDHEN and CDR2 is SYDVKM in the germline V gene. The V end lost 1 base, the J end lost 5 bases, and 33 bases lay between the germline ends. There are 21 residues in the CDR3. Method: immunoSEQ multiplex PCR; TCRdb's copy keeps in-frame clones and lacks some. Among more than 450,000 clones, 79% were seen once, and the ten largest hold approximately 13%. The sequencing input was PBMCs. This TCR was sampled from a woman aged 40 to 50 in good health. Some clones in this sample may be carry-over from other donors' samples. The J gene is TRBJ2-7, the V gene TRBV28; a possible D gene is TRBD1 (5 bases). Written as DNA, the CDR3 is TGTGCCAGCAGTTTATCGTCCCCCGGCAGGACACGTAGGGTTTCGTTTGACGAGCAGTACTTC. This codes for CASSLSSPGRTRRVSFDEQYF.